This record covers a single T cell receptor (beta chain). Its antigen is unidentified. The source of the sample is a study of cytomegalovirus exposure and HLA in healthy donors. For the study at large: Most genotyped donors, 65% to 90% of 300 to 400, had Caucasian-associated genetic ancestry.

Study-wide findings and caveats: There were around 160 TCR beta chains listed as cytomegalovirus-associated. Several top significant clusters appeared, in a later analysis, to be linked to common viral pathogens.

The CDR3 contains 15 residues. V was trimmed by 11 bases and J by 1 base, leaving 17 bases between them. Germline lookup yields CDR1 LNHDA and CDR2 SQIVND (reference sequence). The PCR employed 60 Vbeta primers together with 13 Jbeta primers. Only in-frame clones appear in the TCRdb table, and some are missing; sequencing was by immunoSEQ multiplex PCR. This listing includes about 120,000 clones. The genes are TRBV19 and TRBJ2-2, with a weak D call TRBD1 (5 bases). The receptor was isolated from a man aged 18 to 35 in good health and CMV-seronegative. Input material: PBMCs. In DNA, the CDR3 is TGTGCCTCTACAAGGGGCAGGGTGAACACCGGGGAGCTGTTTTTT. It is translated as CASTRGRVNTGELFF.